Below, 20 T cell receptor beta chains from the same sample are listed, as sequenced in a study of blood T cell repertoires in COVID-19. Sequenced by immunoSEQ multiplex PCR; TCRdb stores in-frame clones only, minus some. Of hundreds of thousands of clones listed, roughly 87% were seen once; the top ten hold around 3%. Sequenced: peripheral blood. The receptors originated from a young man with active or convalescent COVID-19.

This chain joins TRBV28 and TRBJ1-5, with a weak D call TRBD1 (5 bases). Germline CDR1 and CDR2: MDHEN and SYDVKM. The V gene lost 3 bases and the J gene lost 0 bases, with 12 bases spanning the gap. The CDR3 is 16 amino acids. CDR3 nucleotides: TGTGCCAGCAGTTTGGGAGGGACTTATAGCAATCAGCCCCAGCATTTT. Translation: CASSLGGTYSNQPQHF.

This chain links TRBV5-1 with TRBJ1-2; 7 nucleotides agree with TRBD1. Germline-derived CDR1 and CDR2 are SGHRS and YFSETQ. J gave up 1 base and V 2 bases, and 5 bases lay outside the gene matches. This CDR3 comprises 15 residues. The CDR3 nucleotides read TGCGCCAGCAGCTTAGGACAGGCGATTAACTATGGCTACACCTTC. Translation: CASSLGQAINYGYTF.

The sample holds a few counts of this clone. The chain is built from TRBV12-3 or TRBV12-4 and TRBJ1-6, with 7 positions matching TRBD1. This CDR3 region has 13 residues. V shed 5 bases, J shed 10 bases, and the junction held 5 bases outside the gene matches. Here the CDR3 reads CASSQGVGSPLHF. CDR3 DNA sequence: TGTGCCAGCAGTCAGGGGGTGGGGTCACCCCTCCACTTT.

V usage is TRBV18 and J usage is TRBJ1-2; 8 nucleotides line up with TRBD1. J was trimmed by 1 base and V by 3 bases; bases with no gene match: 10. Germline CDR1 is KGHSH and CDR2 is LQKENI. The CDR3 runs 17 residues. In DNA form, the CDR3 reads TGTGCCAGCTCACCTACCGTAACAGGGGGAGGTAACTATGGCTACACCTTC. It is translated as CASSPTVTGGGNYGYTF.

CDR3 bases: TGTGCCAGCACCGCTTACGCGGGGGGCACTGAAGCTTTCTTT. As protein: CASTAYAGGTEAFF. The rearrangement uses TRBV2 and TRBJ1-1; D might be TRBD1 (5 bases). This CDR3 has 14 amino acids. Germline loops: CDR1 SNHLY, CDR2 FYNNEI. The ends were cut back, 7 bases at V and 4 bases at J, with 16 bases in the middle.

The rearrangement links TRBV27 to TRBJ1-4, with D tentatively TRBD1 (5 bases). The germline V gene has CDR1 MNHEY and CDR2 SMNVEV (reference sequence). V was shortened by 2 bases and J by 8 bases, with 12 bases between the two germline ends. The CDR3 totals 14 residues. The CDR3 nucleotides read TGTGCCAGCAGTTTACAGGGTTTAGGGGAAAAACTGTTTTTT. It encodes CASSLQGLGEKLFF.

V and J are TRBV11-2 and TRBJ2-5; 11 bases match TRBD2. Germline V gene lookup returns CDR1 SGHAT and CDR2 FQNNGV. Losses at the gene ends were 5 bases for V and 5 bases for J; bases not matched to a gene: 13. The CDR3 runs 17 residues. CDR3 sequence: CASSPRRGVAGGETQYF. CDR3 DNA sequence: TGTGCCAGCAGCCCCCGTCGGGGAGTAGCGGGAGGGGAGACCCAGTACTTC.

V is TRBV6-5 and J is TRBJ2-5, with D possibly matching TRBD1 (6 bases). Germline values: CDR1 MNHEY, CDR2 SVGAGI. V shed 7 bases and J shed 4 bases, with 7 bases lying between them. The CDR3 length is 11 residues. This CDR3 is CASKGVETQYF. CDR3 coding DNA: TGTGCCAGCAAGGGGGTAGAGACCCAGTACTTC.

This clone was seen a single time. The chain couples TRBV20-1 to TRBJ2-1, with TRBD1 identical over 8 bases. This CDR3 contains 14 residues. Germline CDR1 DFQATT, CDR2 SNEGSKA (reference sequence). V shed 3 bases, J shed 8 bases, and the junction held 9 bases outside the gene matches. The CDR3 protein is CSASLQGVIDEQFF. The CDR3 DNA sequence: TGCAGTGCTAGTCTACAGGGGGTAATCGATGAGCAGTTCTTC.

This clone was observed a few times. The chain recombines TRBV19 with TRBJ1-2; 9 nucleotides agree with TRBD1. CDR3 length equals 16 residues. CDR1 is LNHDA and CDR2 is SQIVND in the germline V gene (reference sequence). Trimming cost V 4 bases and J 4 bases; bases outside gene matches: 10. The CDR3 sequence: CASSTRPGQGTYGYTF. The CDR3 DNA reads as TGTGCCAGTAGTACACGACCGGGACAGGGAACCTATGGCTACACCTTC.

The chain couples TRBV7-8 to TRBJ2-7, with 8 positions matching TRBD1. V gave up 5 bases and J gave up 7 bases; unmatched junction bases: 13. The V gene's germline CDR1 is SGHVS and CDR2 FQNEAQ. CDR3 length: 15 amino acids. CDR3 loop: CASSASGGATREQYF. The CDR3 DNA reads TGTGCCAGCAGCGCATCAGGGGGCGCTACGCGGGAGCAGTACTTC.

The V call is TRBV14, the J call TRBJ1-2; D unclear. The germline V and J ends were trimmed by 6 bases and 8 bases, with 16 bases remaining between them. Per germline, CDR1 SGHDN and CDR2 FVKESK. This CDR3 is 13 amino acids long. CDR3 protein: CASSYTVREGYTF. Here the CDR3 DNA reads TGTGCCAGCAGTTACACAGTGAGGGAAGGCTACACCTTC.

The rearrangement joins TRBV18 to TRBJ2-3, with D possibly being TRBD2 (6 bases). V lost 11 bases and J lost 10, with 13 bases in between. CDR1 and CDR2 from the germline V gene are KGHSH and LQKENI. This CDR3 region has 10 residues. CDR3 residues: CALRGRSQYF. The CDR3 DNA follows: TGTGCCCTGCGTGGGAGGTCGCAGTATTTT.

The CDR3 DNA reads TGTGCCAGTAGTTACGGGACAGCCTATGGCTACACCTTC. This codes for CASSYGTAYGYTF. This chain uses TRBV19 with TRBJ1-2, with 7 bases that match TRBD1. J lost 4 bases, V lost 5 bases, and 4 bases had no gene match. CDR1 is LNHDA, CDR2 SQIVND, per germline (reference sequence). CDR3 length: 13 residues.

The table lists this clone with a few counts. This chain uses TRBV14 with TRBJ1-2; 8 bases are a match to TRBD1. Trimming at V came to 4 bases and at J to 7 bases, leaving 8 bases not matched to a gene. This CDR3 comprises 14 residues. The V gene's germline CDR1 is SGHDN and CDR2 FVKESK. The CDR3 sequence: CASSLGTGYGGYTF. The CDR3 coding sequence is TGTGCCAGCAGCCTCGGGACAGGTTATGGTGGCTACACCTTC.

This chain links TRBV2 with TRBJ2-5; TRBD2 is a possible D gene (8 bases). V was shortened by 4 bases and J by 5 bases, with 29 bases between the two germline ends. The V gene's germline CDR1 is SNHLY and CDR2 FYNNEI. There are 19 residues in the CDR3. DNA for the CDR3: TGTGCCAGCAGTGGGAGGGGGCGAGCGGGAGTTCTAAAGACGGAGACCCAGTACTTC. Protein: CASSGRGRAGVLKTETQYF.

This chain's CDR3 is CASSLQVDSNYGYTF. CDR3 sequence (DNA): TGTGCCAGCAGCTTGCAGGTTGATTCTAACTATGGCTACACCTTC. The V and J genes are TRBV5-5 and TRBJ1-2; no reliable D call. V lost 1 base, J lost 0 bases, and 10 bases lay in between. The CDR3 contains 15 residues. CDR1 is SGHKS and CDR2 is YYEKEE in the germline V gene (reference sequence).

V and J are TRBV30 and TRBJ1-5; 7 bases align to TRBD1. The CDR3 consists of 13 residues. Germline CDR1 and CDR2: GTSNPN and SVGIG (reference sequence). After removal of 0 bases from V and 7 bases from J, the junction contained 3 bases not matched to a gene. CDR3 bases: TGTGCCTGGAGTGTAGCAGGGGGACAGCCCCAGCATTTT. Translating gives CAWSVAGGQPQHF.

V gene TRBV21-1 combines with J gene TRBJ2-3; whether TRBD2, the table's D call, matches the DNA was not checked. TRBV21-1 is classified as a pseudogene. CDR3 size: 16 residues. The CDR3 DNA reads as TGTGCCAGCAGCAAAGGGCAGCGGTTCTACACAGATACGCAGTATTTT. Its translation: CASSKGQRFYTDTQYF.

This clone was seen just once. The chain combines TRBV5-6 with TRBJ2-3; D is ambiguous. Germline V gene lookup returns CDR1 SGHDT and CDR2 YYEEEE. The germline V and J ends were trimmed by 2 bases and 0 bases, with 10 bases remaining between them. This CDR3 has 15 residues. The CDR3 DNA follows: TGTGCCAGCAGCTTTATCTCCCCTAGCACAGATACGCAGTATTTT. Protein: CASSFISPSTDTQYF.